This T cell receptor beta chain was observed in a study of blood T cell repertoires in COVID-19. Study-wide context: The origin of the acute and convalescent COVID-19 samples was the United States, Italy and Spain. PBMCs, B-cell-depleted T cells, or T cells were the source of the cDNA or gDNA that made up the material.

The sample holds one count of this clone. Source study methods: It was from reference gene primer amplification that nucleated cell counts were estimated. Repertoires were generated with immunoSEQ multiplex PCR, while TCRdb's copy carries only in-frame clones and drops some. The DNA was the basis for D and trimming; V, J and clone size are from that table. The profile shows about 200,000 clones, around 89% of them singletons. The sequencing sample was made of peripheral blood. The clonotype comes from a man aged 35 to 55 with active or convalescent COVID-19.

For the CDR3, the DNA is TGTGCCATCAGTGCTAGCGGGCAGGGACACACTGAAGCTTTCTTT. Protein product: CAISASGQGHTEAFF. This chain joins TRBV10-3 and TRBJ1-1; tentatively, D is TRBD1 (5 bases). Germline V gives CDR1 ENHRY, CDR2 SYGVKD. V lost 4 bases, J lost 3 bases, and 15 bases lay in between. The CDR3 consists of 15 residues.